The clone carrying this TCR beta chain has a single count. Its antigen is not identified. The length of the CDR3 is 13 residues. V lost 6 bases to trimming and J lost 7 bases; unmatched junction nucleotides: 8. This entry is derived from a study of T cell responses to AZD1222 COVID-19 vaccine. Using immunoSEQ multiplex PCR, the repertoire was profiled, and TCRdb retains in-frame clones only, with some absent. The table shows around 110,000 clones, with 92% occurring only once. The study's findings and limits: Dominant at 160-218 and 743-854, vaccine-associated CD4 TCRs also spanned spike.

The sequence was collected from an adult who received the AZD1222 COVID-19 vaccine. The chain uses TRBV12-3 or TRBV12-4 and TRBJ1-2; the match to TRBD1 covers 7 bases. The source material was peripheral blood, sampled 28 days after the second AZD1222 dose. This chain's CDR3 is CASSDRESGGYTF. The CDR3 DNA follows: TGTGCCAGCAGCGACAGGGAGTCGGGTGGCTACACCTTC.